The next 7 T cell receptor beta chains were all read from a single sample in a study of T cell responses to AZD1222 COVID-19 vaccine. Generated by immunoSEQ multiplex PCR, the TCRdb table keeps only in-frame clones and is missing some. This sample has some 200,000 clones, with roughly 90% found just once. This specimen consisted of peripheral blood, obtained 28 days after the second AZD1222 dose. The receptor source for this set is an adult who received the AZD1222 COVID-19 vaccine.

The chain joins TRBV27 to TRBJ2-1; 11 bases match TRBD2. Trimming cost V 7 bases and J 5 bases; bases outside gene matches: 7. The CDR3 loop spans 15 amino acids. CDR1 and CDR2 from the germline V gene are MNHEY and SMNVEV (reference sequence). CDR3 bases: TGTGCCAGCACCCTCGGGACTAGCGGTCACAATGAGCAGTTCTTC. Translation gives CASTLGTSGHNEQFF.

This clone was detected once. The V gene is TRBV7-9, the J gene TRBJ1-2; a possible D gene is TRBD1 (6 bases). The CDR3 is made up of 15 amino acids. V lost 3 bases and J 3 bases, leaving 14 bases between the germline ends. From germline, CDR1 is SEHNR and CDR2 FQNEAQ (reference sequence). The CDR3 DNA follows: TGTGCCAGCAGCTTCTCAACAGGGACCGACTATGGCTACACCTTC. Its translation: CASSFSTGTDYGYTF. The entire variable domain, with the rest obtained from reference TRBV7-9 and TRBJ1-2, is as follows: DTGVSQNPRHKITKRGQNVTFRCDPISEHNRLYWYRQTLGQGPEFLTYFQNEAQLEKSRLLSDRFSAERPKGSFSTLEIQRTEQGDSAMYLCASSFSTGTDYGYTFGSGTRLTVV.

The genes are TRBV11-3 and TRBJ2-7; 7 bases fit TRBD2. Looked up from germline, CDR1 is SGHNT and CDR2 is YENEEA. Trimming removed 3 bases from V and 13 bases from J; junction bases left unmatched: 9. This CDR3 has 12 residues. The CDR3 is CASSLGGSANYF. In DNA form, the CDR3 reads TGTGCCAGCAGCTTGGGCGGGAGTGCAAATTACTTC.

The chain recombines TRBV11-3 with TRBJ1-1; 7 nucleotides align to TRBD1. V lost 1 base, J lost 1 base, and 3 bases stayed unmatched. Germline V gives CDR1 SGHNT, CDR2 YENEEA. The CDR3 spans 15 residues. The CDR3 spells CASSLARQGNTEAFF. Written as DNA, the CDR3 is TGTGCCAGCAGCTTAGCTCGACAGGGGAACACTGAAGCTTTCTTT.

The chain carries TRBV7-8 and TRBJ1-4; D is uncertain. V lost 5 bases to trimming and J lost 8 bases, with 6 bases between them. The CDR3 is 11 residues long. Germline V gene data show CDR1 as SGHVS and CDR2 as FQNEAQ. CDR3 DNA sequence: TGTGCCAGCAGCCCTAGAGAAAAACTGTTTTTT. Translating it yields CASSPREKLFF.

V and J are TRBV4-3 and TRBJ2-1, with D perhaps TRBD2 (5 bases). The germline V gene encodes CDR1 LGHNA and CDR2 YSLEER. CDR3 length: 15 amino acids. V was pared by 2 bases and J by 0 bases, with 8 bases between. DNA for the CDR3: TGCGCCAGCAGCCAACCGGGAAGCTCCTACAATGAGCAGTTCTTC. Translating it yields CASSQPGSSYNEQFF.

The rearrangement uses TRBV1 and TRBJ2-7; TRBD2, the table's D call, was not compared with the DNA. TRBV1 is tagged as a pseudogene. This CDR3 region has 20 residues. In nucleotides, the CDR3 is TGCACCAGCAGCCAAGTCCCCTCACCCAGGACCGAGCGGGAGTGGCACGAGCAGTACTTC. Translated, it gives CTSSQVPSPRTEREWHEQYF.